These 12 T cell receptor beta chains were all obtained from the same sample, sequenced in a study of cytomegalovirus exposure and HLA in healthy donors. The primer mix had 60 Vbeta and 13 Jbeta primers. Repertoires were generated with immunoSEQ multiplex PCR, while TCRdb's copy carries only in-frame clones and drops some. The table has more than 75,000 clones, around 79% seen once. Source material: PBMCs. The receptors originated from a man aged 25 to 40 in good health and CMV-seronegative.

This clone was counted between two and nine times. The chain combines TRBV9 with TRBJ1-1, with D possibly matching TRBD1 (5 bases). From germline, CDR1 is SGDLS and CDR2 YYNGEE. CDR3 length equals 14 residues. Deletions cut 4 bases from V and 7 bases from J, with 17 bases between. CDR3 nucleotides: TGTGCCAGCAGCCCGCAAACGACAGACGGTGAAGCTTTCTTT. Amino acid sequence: CASSPQTTDGEAFF.

V is TRBV9 and J is TRBJ1-2; D remains ambiguous. The CDR3 has 10 amino acids. Deletions cut 4 bases from V and 13 bases from J, with 11 bases between. Germline CDR1 and CDR2: SGDLS and YYNGEE. CDR3 nucleotide sequence: TGTGCCAGCAGCCCTTCACGGTCCACCTTC. It encodes CASSPSRSTF.

The chain carries TRBV4-1 and TRBJ2-7; D not certain. The CDR3 length is 12 residues. Trimming left V 5 bases short and J 2 bases short, with 7 bases between. Germline CDR1 is MGHRA and CDR2 is YSYEKL. Here the CDR3 DNA reads TGCGCCAGCAGCAGTGCTACCTACGAGCAGTACTTC. As protein: CASSSATYEQYF.

The CDR3 region has the DNA TGTGCCTTTTCCGGGACAGGGGGACAGCCCCAGCATTTT. This translates into CAFSGTGGQPQHF. This chain links TRBV30 with TRBJ1-5; 11 bases are a match to TRBD1. In germline, CDR1 is GTSNPN, CDR2 SVGIG (reference sequence). Germline trimming cut 7 bases from V and 7 bases from J; bases unmatched to any gene: 6. The CDR3 totals 13 residues.

V usage is TRBV19 and J usage is TRBJ1-5; 8 bases are a match to TRBD1. V gave up 2 bases and J gave up 7 bases; unmatched junction bases: 7. The CDR3 is 15 amino acids. Germline V gene data show CDR1 as LNHDA and CDR2 as SQIVND (reference sequence). CDR3 bases: TGTGCCAGTAGTATAACCCGACAGGGGACCCAGCCCCAGCATTTT. Translation gives CASSITRQGTQPQHF. The full variable domain, rest sourced from reference TRBV19 and TRBJ1-5, is DGGITQSPKYLFRKEGQNVTLSCEQNLNHDAMYWYRQDPGQGLRLIYYSQIVNDFQKGDIAEGYSVSREKKESFPLTVTSAQKNPTAFYLCASSITRQGTQPQHFGDGTRLSIL.

This clone was observed a single time. This chain joins TRBV11-2 and TRBJ1-1; 9 bases are a match to TRBD1. After removal of 8 bases from V and 11 bases from J, the junction contained 12 bases not matched to a gene. The germline gives CDR1 SGHAT, CDR2 FQNNGV. This CDR3 has 13 amino acids. CDR3 protein: CASSGTGISGAFF. For the CDR3, the DNA is TGTGCCAGCTCTGGGACAGGGATCAGCGGGGCTTTCTTT.

This clone is judged medium-sized. The J gene is TRBJ2-2, the V gene TRBV6-5; 13 bases line up with TRBD2. Germline-derived CDR1 and CDR2 are MNHEY and SVGAGI. V gave up 5 bases and J gave up 7 bases; unmatched junction bases: 4. The CDR3 covers 15 residues. CDR3 DNA: TGTGCCAGCAGTGCGCGACTAGCGGGAGGCGGGGAGCTGTTTTTT. Protein: CASSARLAGGGELFF.

This chain uses TRBV28 with TRBJ2-7; maybe TRBD1 (5 bases). The CDR3 is 14 amino acids. The ends were cut back, 6 bases at V and 1 base at J, with 13 bases in the middle. Germline V gives CDR1 MDHEN, CDR2 SYDVKM. This CDR3 reads CASSRPQGSYEQYF. The CDR3 DNA sequence: TGTGCCAGCAGCCGACCGCAGGGATCCTACGAGCAGTACTTC.

The chain combines TRBV6-5 with TRBJ2-7, with a possible D match to TRBD2 (7 bases). Looked up from germline, CDR1 is MNHEY and CDR2 is SVGAGI. Trimming removed 6 bases from V and 3 bases from J, with 12 bases in between. The CDR3 loop spans 13 amino acids. In nucleotides, the CDR3 is TGTGCCAGCAGCCGCGGGGGCGGCTACGAGCAGTACTTC. Its protein product is CASSRGGGYEQYF.

The J gene is TRBJ2-5, the V gene TRBV29-1, with 8 positions matching TRBD1. The DNA end favors TRBJ2-7, so the J call may be wrong. The CDR3 totals 14 residues. Germline assignment: CDR1 SQVTM and CDR2 ANQGSEA. CDR3 DNA sequence: TGCAGCGCCGGCGAGGGGACAGGCTCCTACGAGCAGTACTTC. This sequence encodes CSAGEGTGSYEQYF.

A few counts support this clone. The genes are TRBV5-1 and TRBJ1-4, with 8 positions matching TRBD1. The CDR3 extends over 15 amino acids. Germline CDR1 reads SGHRS; CDR2 reads YFSETQ. The V gene end was trimmed by 0 bases and the J gene end by 7 bases; junction bases not matched to a gene: 5. CDR3 sequence (DNA): TGCGCCAGCAGCTTGGATCAGGGGGCTTCTGAAAAACTGTTTTTT. As protein: CASSLDQGASEKLFF.

This chain links TRBV13 with TRBJ1-1; D ambiguous. With 4 bases removed from V and 1 base from J, the gap between germline ends came to 13 bases. The CDR3 spans 15 residues. CDR1 PRHDT and CDR2 FYEKMQ come from the germline V gene (reference sequence). CDR3 coding DNA: TGTGCCAGCAGCTCAGCGGGGTGGGGGAACACTGAAGCTTTCTTT. Translation gives CASSSAGWGNTEAFF.